The clone carrying this TCR beta chain came up a few times. Template switching supplied a universal primer site; unique molecular identifiers were carried on the cDNA. TCRdb re-derived calls from the 5' RACE reads in MiXCR, one entry per CDR3 protein. The data show 1.5 million or so distinct CDR3 sequences, about 32% seen once. Trimming stripped 8 bases from V and 3 bases from J, with 16 bases between. This CDR3 is built from 15 residues. Germline CDR1 MDHEN, CDR2 SYDVKM. These data originate in a study of identical twins. The donors were all healthy and Caucasian. The chain links TRBV28 to TRBJ1-4; D is undetermined. The sequence was collected from a newborn girl in good health. The material sequenced was cord blood. This CDR3 reads CASRTLHAANEKLFF. The CDR3 DNA reads as TGTGCCAGCCGGACCCTCCATGCGGCTAATGAAAAACTGTTTTTT.